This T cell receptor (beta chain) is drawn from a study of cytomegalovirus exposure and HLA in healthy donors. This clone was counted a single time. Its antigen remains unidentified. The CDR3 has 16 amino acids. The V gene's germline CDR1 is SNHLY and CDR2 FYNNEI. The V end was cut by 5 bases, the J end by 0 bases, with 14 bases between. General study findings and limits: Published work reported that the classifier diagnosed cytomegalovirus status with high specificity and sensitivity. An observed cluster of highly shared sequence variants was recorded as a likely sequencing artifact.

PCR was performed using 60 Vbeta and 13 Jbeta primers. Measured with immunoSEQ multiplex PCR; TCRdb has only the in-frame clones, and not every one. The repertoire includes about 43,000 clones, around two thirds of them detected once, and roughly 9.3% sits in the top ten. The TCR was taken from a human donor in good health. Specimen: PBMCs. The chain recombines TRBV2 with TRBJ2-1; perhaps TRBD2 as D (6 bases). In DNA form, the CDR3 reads TGTGCCAGCAGTAAATGGAGGGAGAGCTCCTACAATGAGCAGTTCTTC. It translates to CASSKWRESSYNEQFF.